This T cell receptor beta chain was captured in a study of blood T cell repertoires in COVID-19. Across the study: Sites in the United States, Italy and Spain provided acute and convalescent COVID-19 samples. PBMCs, B-cell-depleted T cells, or T cells were the source of the cDNA or gDNA that made up the material.

With 0 bases clipped from V and 1 base from J, the junction kept 2 bases outside the gene matches. CDR1 and CDR2 (germline): MNHEY, SVGEGT. This CDR3 spans 15 amino acids. TCRdb's table, derived via immunoSEQ multiplex PCR, lists solely in-frame clones and lacks some. The sample yields over 90,000 clones, about 87% seen once. The sequence was collected from a human donor in a cohort sampled during active COVID-19. Sequencing was performed on peripheral blood. The chain has TRBV6-2 or TRBV6-3 and TRBJ1-1, with 7 positions matching TRBD1. The CDR3 DNA reads as TGTGCCAGCAGTTACTCGAGACAGGGGAACACTGAAGCTTTCTTT. Translating it yields CASSYSRQGNTEAFF.